This entry concerns a single TCR beta chain. The CDR3 consists of 14 residues. Trimming took 4 bases from V and 8 from J, leaving 15 bases between them. Germline V CDR1 and CDR2: SGHTA, FQGNSA. These data originate in a study of control samples from healthy donors and cancer patients. Only in-frame clones appear in the TCRdb table, and some are missing; sequencing was by immunoSEQ multiplex PCR. The table includes 110,000 or so clones, approximately 84% detected once. The sample taken for sequencing was blood. This receptor was obtained from a man younger than 30 in good health. The V call is TRBV7-2, the J call TRBJ2-1; tentatively, D is TRBD1 or TRBD2 (6 bases each). In DNA form, the CDR3 reads TGTGCCAGCAGCTCCCCCGGGGGCACCGATGAGCAGTTCTTC. It is translated as CASSSPGGTDEQFF.